The clone carrying this T cell receptor beta chain was seen a few times. Its target is unknown. The record originates from a study of T-cell memory formation after mild COVID-19. TCRdb reprocessed the 5' RACE reads via MiXCR and lists one record per CDR3 protein. The data contain hundreds of thousands of distinct CDR3 sequences, roughly 20% of them seen just once; the ten biggest clones take up around 12%. Overall study findings and caveats: Contracting clones from day 15 to 85 showed balanced CD4/CD8; later expanders favored CD4+. Nothing showed for sure that second-wave clones peaking on day 37 were SARS-CoV-2 specific. Some clones that responded were present in memory (sampled pre-infection), which suggests cross-reactive memory joined.

The V gene's germline CDR1 is SGHTA and CDR2 FQGTGA. V lost 6 bases, J lost 3 bases, and 14 bases lay in between. The CDR3 is 15 residues long. The TCR was taken from an adult woman who had mild COVID-19 (a few samples of this study predate the infection). Cell type and time point are not known. The chain combines TRBV7-3 with TRBJ2-2; D gene unclear. Specimen: PBMCs or a T cell subset sorted from them (not recorded which). The CDR3 spells CASSLNSQYTGELFF. The CDR3 region has the DNA TGTGCCAGCAGTCTCAACTCGCAATACACCGGGGAGCTGTTTTTT.